This passage covers 8 T cell receptor beta chains from one sample sequenced in a study of cytomegalovirus exposure and HLA in healthy donors. The data were produced by immunoSEQ multiplex PCR, yet TCRdb's version contains in-frame clones alone and is incomplete. The sample includes fewer than 150,000 clones, roughly 88% of them seen just once. The sample comprised PBMCs. The receptors were gathered from a man aged 18 to 30 in good health and CMV-seronegative.

This clone was seen once. The V call is TRBV6-1, the J call TRBJ1-2; no definite D call. V was clipped by 0 bases and J by 0 bases, with 11 bases between them. The CDR3 is 16 amino acids. CDR1 is MNHNS, CDR2 SASEGT, per germline. This chain's CDR3 is CASSEASRKANYGYTF. The CDR3 DNA is TGTGCCAGCAGTGAAGCTTCCAGGAAAGCTAACTATGGCTACACCTTC.

The chain employs TRBV29-1 and TRBJ1-2; D unclear. The ends were cut back, 5 bases at V and 4 bases at J, with 11 bases in the middle. There are 12 residues in the CDR3. CDR1 is SQVTM, CDR2 ANQGSEA, per germline. The CDR3 reads CSVHAGSYGYTF. CDR3 DNA sequence: TGCAGCGTTCACGCGGGGAGCTATGGCTACACCTTC. Drawing the rest from reference TRBV29-1 and TRBJ1-2, the complete variable domain is SAVISQKPSRDICQRGTSLTIQCQVDSQVTMMFWYRQQPGQSLTLIATANQGSEATYESGFVIDKFPISRPNLTFSTLTVSNMSPEDSSIYLCSVHAGSYGYTFGSGTRLTVV.

The gene calls are TRBV19 and TRBJ1-1; TRBD1 is a possible D gene (5 bases). Germline loops: CDR1 LNHDA, CDR2 SQIVND (reference sequence). This CDR3 region has 13 residues. V was trimmed by 4 bases and J by 1 base, leaving 7 bases between them. CDR3 sequence (DNA): TGTGCCAGTAGTACGCAGGGGAACACTGAAGCTTTCTTT. Translated: CASSTQGNTEAFF.

The V call is TRBV5-1, the J call TRBJ2-3, with D possibly being TRBD2 (5 bases). The CDR3 length is 16 residues. The V gene's germline CDR1 is SGHRS and CDR2 YFSETQ. The V end was cut by 1 base, the J end by 2 bases, with 14 bases between. CDR3 bases: TGCGCCAGCAGCTTGCCCCGGAGGCAGTTCACAGATACGCAGTATTTT. Translation gives CASSLPRRQFTDTQYF.

The chain recombines TRBV25-1 with TRBJ2-1; 10 bases map to TRBD2. Losses at the gene ends were 2 bases for V and 9 bases for J; bases not matched to a gene: 7. The CDR3 runs 15 residues. Germline V lookup: CDR1 MGHDK, CDR2 SYGVNS. CDR3 region: CASSEESGRACEQFF. The DNA for the CDR3 is TGTGCCAGCAGTGAAGAAAGCGGGAGGGCCTGTGAGCAGTTCTTC.

V is TRBV5-1 and J is TRBJ2-3, with 9 bases fitting TRBD1. V was pared by 4 bases and J by 4 bases, with 7 bases of the junction left unmatched. The CDR3 runs 15 residues. Germline V gives CDR1 SGHRS, CDR2 YFSETQ. CDR3 sequence reads: CASSVDRGMPDTQYF. The CDR3 nucleotides are TGCGCCAGCAGCGTGGACAGGGGTATGCCAGATACGCAGTATTTT.

The chain combines TRBV2 with TRBJ2-2; 7 positions match TRBD1. J was trimmed by 0 bases and V by 8 bases; bases with no gene match: 6. CDR3 length equals 15 residues. CDR1 SNHLY and CDR2 FYNNEI come from the germline V gene. In DNA, the CDR3 is TGTGCCAGCGGAAAAGACAGGGCGAACACCGGGGAGCTGTTTTTT. Translating gives CASGKDRANTGELFF.

The chain couples TRBV6-5 to TRBJ2-1; 8 nucleotides align to TRBD1. Germline V gene sequence: CDR1 MNHEY, CDR2 SVGAGI. The V gene end was trimmed by 8 bases and the J gene end by 3 bases; junction bases not matched to a gene: 6. The CDR3 loop spans 14 amino acids. The CDR3 region is CASGPGGRYNEQFF. CDR3 in DNA: TGTGCCAGCGGTCCAGGGGGCCGCTACAATGAGCAGTTCTTC.